This TCR beta chain derives from a study of T-cell memory formation after mild COVID-19. Points from the study as a whole: Pre-infection memory already had some responding clones, implying cross-reactive memory joined.

TCRdb redid the calling of the 5' RACE reads with MiXCR, one entry per CDR3 protein. The repertoire includes approximately 100,000 distinct CDR3 sequences, roughly 23% of them detected once, and approximately 45% sits in the top ten. Trimming stripped 2 bases from V and 4 bases from J, with 15 bases between. CDR3 size: 15 residues. Germline-derived CDR1 and CDR2 are MNHEY and SMNVEV (reference sequence). This clonotype was observed many times. Its antigen is not identified. What was sequenced was PBMCs or a T cell subset sorted from them (not recorded which). The sequence was obtained from a man between 18 and 35 years old who had mild COVID-19 (a few samples of this study predate the infection). Cell type and time point are not known. The chain couples TRBV27 to TRBJ2-7, with D tentatively TRBD1 or TRBD2 (5 bases each). The CDR3 here is CASSLAAGTEYEQYF. The CDR3 DNA is TGTGCCAGCAGTTTAGCCGCCGGGACGGAATACGAGCAGTACTTC.